This T cell receptor (beta chain) was recorded in a study of T cell responses to AZD1222 COVID-19 vaccine. Points from the study as a whole: Two doses of AZD1222 preceded a rise in Spike-specific TCR breadth and depth. Without day 14 samples, only post-peak T cell repertoires were studied. Donors were chiefly white British, with a greater number of females, and clonal diversity was perhaps underestimated. Reports indicate that nearly half of spike-specific TCRs are directed at unmutated variant regions.

V lost 4 bases and J 3 bases, leaving 13 bases between the germline ends. The CDR3 sequence is 14 residues long. Germline loops: CDR1 MNHEY, CDR2 SMNVEV (reference sequence). As for this clone: Its antigen is not known.

Profiling relied on immunoSEQ multiplex PCR, and the TCRdb table lists in-frame clones only, not all of them. The table has roughly 190,000 clones, approximately 90% seen once. The specimen was peripheral blood, collected on day 0 of AZD1222 vaccination. J is TRBJ2-7 and V is TRBV27, with D perhaps TRBD2 (5 bases). This sequence was found in an adult in good health. DNA of the CDR3: TGTGCCAGCAGTTCTGCCGGGGTAGACTACGAGCAGTACTTC. It translates to CASSSAGVDYEQYF.